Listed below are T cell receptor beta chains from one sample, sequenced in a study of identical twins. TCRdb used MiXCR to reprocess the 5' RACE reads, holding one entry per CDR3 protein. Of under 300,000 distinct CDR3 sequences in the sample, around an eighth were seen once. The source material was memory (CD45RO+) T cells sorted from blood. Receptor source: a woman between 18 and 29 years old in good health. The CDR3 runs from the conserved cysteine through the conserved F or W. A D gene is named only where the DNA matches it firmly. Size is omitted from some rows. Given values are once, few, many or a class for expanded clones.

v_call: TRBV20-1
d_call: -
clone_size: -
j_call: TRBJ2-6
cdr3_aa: CSGQEYRVARTGANVLTF
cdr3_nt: TGCAGTGGTCAGGAGTACAGGGTCGCTAGGACTGGGGCCAACGTCCTGACTTTC

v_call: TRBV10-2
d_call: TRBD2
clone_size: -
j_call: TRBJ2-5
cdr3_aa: CASSVSGSRETQYF
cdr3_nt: TGCGCCAGCAGTGTTAGCGGGAGTCGAGAGACCCAGTACTTC

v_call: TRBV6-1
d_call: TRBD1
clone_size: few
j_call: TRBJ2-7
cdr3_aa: CASRKGQASYEQYF
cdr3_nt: TGTGCCAGCCGTAAAGGACAGGCCTCCTACGAGCAGTACTTC

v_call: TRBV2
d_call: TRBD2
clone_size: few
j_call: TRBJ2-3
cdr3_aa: CASSEWTSGGEYF
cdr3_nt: TGTGCCAGCAGTGAATGGACTAGCGGGGGAGAGTATTTT

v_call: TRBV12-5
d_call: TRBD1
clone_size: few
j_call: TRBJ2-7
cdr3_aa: CASGKTTGTGFYEQYF
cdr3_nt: TGTGCTAGTGGCAAAACAACCGGGACAGGGTTCTACGAGCAGTACTTC

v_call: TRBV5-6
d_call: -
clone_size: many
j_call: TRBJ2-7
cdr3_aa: CASSFRSRPSYEQYF
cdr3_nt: TGTGCCAGCAGTTTCCGGTCACGGCCCTCCTACGAGCAGTACTTC

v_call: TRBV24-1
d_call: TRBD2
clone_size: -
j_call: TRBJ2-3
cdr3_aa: CATSDRLAPSTDTQYF
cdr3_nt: TGTGCCACCAGTGATCGACTAGCGCCTAGCACAGATACGCAGTATTTT

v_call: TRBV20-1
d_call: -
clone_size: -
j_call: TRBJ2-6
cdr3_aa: CSASDRGTSGANVLTF
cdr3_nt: TGCAGTGCTAGTGACAGAGGAACCTCTGGGGCCAACGTCCTGACTTTC

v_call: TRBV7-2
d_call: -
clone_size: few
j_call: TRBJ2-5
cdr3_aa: CASSLAWRETQYF
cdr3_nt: TGTGCCAGCAGCTTAGCCTGGAGGGAGACCCAGTACTTC

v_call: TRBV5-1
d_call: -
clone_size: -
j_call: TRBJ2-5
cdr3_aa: CASSLSETQETQYF
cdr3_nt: TGCGCCAGCAGCCTTTCGGAGACTCAAGAGACCCAGTACTTC

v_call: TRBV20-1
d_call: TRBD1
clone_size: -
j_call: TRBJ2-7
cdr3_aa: CSARDPQGATYEQYF
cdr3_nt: TGCAGTGCTAGAGATCCCCAGGGGGCTACGTACGAGCAGTACTTC

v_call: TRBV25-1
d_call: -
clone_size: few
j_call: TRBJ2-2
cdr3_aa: CASSDLTSLGGNTGELFF
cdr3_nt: TGTGCCAGCAGTGACCTAACTAGTCTCGGGGGGAACACCGGGGAGCTGTTTTTT

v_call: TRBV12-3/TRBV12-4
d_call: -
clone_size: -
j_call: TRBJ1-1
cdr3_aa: CASSSQDSYTEAFF
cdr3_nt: TGTGCCAGCAGTTCCCAAGACAGCTACACTGAAGCTTTCTTT

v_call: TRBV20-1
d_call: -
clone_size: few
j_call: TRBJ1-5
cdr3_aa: CSAISGTQGEPQHF
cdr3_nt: TGCAGTGCTATTTCCGGGACCCAAGGCGAGCCCCAGCATTTT

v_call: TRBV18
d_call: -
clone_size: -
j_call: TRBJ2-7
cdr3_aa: CASSPTSGTLYF
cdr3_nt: TGTGCCAGCTCACCCACTTCGGGCACCCTCTACTTC

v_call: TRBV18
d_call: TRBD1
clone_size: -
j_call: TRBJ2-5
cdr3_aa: CASSVDREETQYF
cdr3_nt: TGTGCCAGCTCTGTGGACAGGGAGGAGACCCAGTACTTC

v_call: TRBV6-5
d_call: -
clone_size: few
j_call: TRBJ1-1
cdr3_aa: CASSYSYGSIPTGAEAFF
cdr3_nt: TGTGCCAGCAGTTACTCGTACGGGTCGATCCCGACGGGGGCTGAAGCTTTCTTT

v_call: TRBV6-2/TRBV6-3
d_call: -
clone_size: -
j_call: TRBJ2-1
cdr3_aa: CASSYSGGEGHYEQFF
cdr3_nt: TGTGCCAGCAGTTACTCGGGGGGAGAAGGTCATTATGAGCAGTTCTTC

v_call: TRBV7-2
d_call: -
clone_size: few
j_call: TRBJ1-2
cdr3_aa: CASSLARSQGYGYTF
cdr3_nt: TGTGCCAGCAGCTTAGCGAGATCTCAGGGCTATGGCTACACCTTC

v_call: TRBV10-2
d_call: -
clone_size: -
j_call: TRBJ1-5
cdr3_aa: CASSVYAGEGIQPQHF
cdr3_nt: TGCGCCAGCAGTGTATATGCAGGTGAGGGTATTCAGCCCCAGCATTTT

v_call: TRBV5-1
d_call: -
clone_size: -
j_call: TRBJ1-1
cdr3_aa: CASSLRGVNTEAFF
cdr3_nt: TGCGCCAGCAGCCTAAGAGGGGTTAACACTGAAGCTTTCTTT

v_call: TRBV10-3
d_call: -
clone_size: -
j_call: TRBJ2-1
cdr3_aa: CAIAGQNNEQFF
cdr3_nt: TGTGCCATCGCGGGCCAAAACAATGAGCAGTTCTTC

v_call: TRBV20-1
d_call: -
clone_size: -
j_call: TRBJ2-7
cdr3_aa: CSAVGQAYEQYF
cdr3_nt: TGCAGTGCCGTCGGACAAGCCTACGAGCAGTACTTC

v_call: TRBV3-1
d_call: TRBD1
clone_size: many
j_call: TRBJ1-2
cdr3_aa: CASSQRTGNYGYTF
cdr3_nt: TGTGCCAGCAGCCAAAGGACAGGGAACTATGGCTACACCTTC